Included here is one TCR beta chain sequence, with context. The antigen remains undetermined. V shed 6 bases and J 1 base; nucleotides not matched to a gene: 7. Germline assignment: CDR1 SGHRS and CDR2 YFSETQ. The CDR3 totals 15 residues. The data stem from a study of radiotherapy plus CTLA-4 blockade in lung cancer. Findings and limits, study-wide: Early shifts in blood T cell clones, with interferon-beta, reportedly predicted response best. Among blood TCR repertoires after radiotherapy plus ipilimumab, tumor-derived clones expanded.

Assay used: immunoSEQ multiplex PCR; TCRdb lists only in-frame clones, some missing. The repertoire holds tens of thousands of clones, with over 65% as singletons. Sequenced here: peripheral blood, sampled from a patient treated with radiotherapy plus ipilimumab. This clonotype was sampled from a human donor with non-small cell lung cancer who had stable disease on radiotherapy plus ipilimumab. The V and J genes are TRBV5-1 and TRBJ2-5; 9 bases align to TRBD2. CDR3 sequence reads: CASTDYSGGQETQYF. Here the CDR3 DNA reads TGCGCCAGCACCGATTATAGCGGGGGCCAAGAGACCCAGTACTTC.